Described below is a single T cell receptor (beta chain) sequence and its context. Its specificity is not known. CD8 cells regarded as naive lacked CD45RO, were positively chosen for CCR7, and omitted terminally differentiated effector memory CD45RA+ cells. Assay: immunoSEQ multiplex PCR; the TCRdb copy retains only in-frame clones and omits some. The sample comprises about 2.2 million clones, around 93% of which are singletons, and 1.5% to 2% rests with the top ten. This sample is part of a study of shared clonotypes between healthy human individuals. The CDR3 consists of 14 residues. In germline, CDR1 is KGHSY, CDR2 FQNENV. Trimming left V 4 bases short and J 7 bases short, with 14 bases between. Study-level points and caveats: Larger estimated richness was generally seen in naive subsets than in memory subsets.

This sequence joins TRBV16 and TRBJ2-1; possibly TRBD1 or TRBD2 for D (5 bases each). The specimen was naive CD8+ T cells from PBMCs. The clonotype was recovered from a man aged 18-30 years in good health. Some clones in this sample may be carry-over from other donors' samples. CDR3 region: CASSLGRGGNEQFF. The CDR3, as DNA: TGTGCCAGCAGCCTTGGCCGGGGCGGTAATGAGCAGTTCTTC.